Listed below are T cell receptor beta chains from one sample, sequenced in a study of shared T cell receptors in the human thymus. Sequencing used immunoSEQ multiplex PCR; TCRdb keeps in-frame clones, though not all of them. The sample has some 720,000 clones; 88% are singletons. These data were likewise used in another study, on human thymus T cells.

The specimen was thymocytes. These TCRs come from a boy less than two years old with a congenital heart defect. CDR3s include the opening cysteine and the closing phenylalanine or tryptophan. The D gene is left open where the match is weak. Only part of the rows carry a size: once, few, many, or a class if the clone is expanded.

J gene: TRBJ2-1
clone size: NA
CDR3 length: 14
V gene: TRBV25-1
D gene: TRBD1
CDR3 protein: CAIGTAGSYNEQFF
CDR3 DNA: TGTGCCATAGGGACAGCTGGCTCCTACAATGAGCAGTTCTTC

J gene: TRBJ2-5
clone size: NA
CDR3 length: 16
V gene: TRBV5-4
D gene: NA
CDR3 protein: CASSSTLGPDDQTQYF
CDR3 DNA: TGTGCCAGCAGCTCAACCTTGGGCCCCGACGATCAGACCCAGTACTTC

J gene: TRBJ2-7
clone size: NA
CDR3 length: 14
V gene: TRBV6-1
D gene: NA
CDR3 protein: CASRSFRGTSEQYF
CDR3 DNA: TGTGCCAGCAGGTCCTTCAGGGGTACTAGCGAGCAGTACTTC

J gene: TRBJ1-1
clone size: NA
CDR3 length: 13
V gene: TRBV29-1
D gene: TRBD1
CDR3 protein: CSVWDSPETEAFF
CDR3 DNA: TGCAGCGTTTGGGACAGCCCGGAGACTGAAGCTTTCTTT

J gene: TRBJ1-1
clone size: once
CDR3 length: 16
V gene: TRBV5-1
D gene: TRBD1
CDR3 protein: CASRTGTGDGNTEAFF
CDR3 DNA: TGCGCCAGCAGAACCGGGACAGGGGACGGGAACACTGAAGCTTTCTTT

J gene: TRBJ2-5
clone size: NA
CDR3 length: 15
V gene: TRBV27
D gene: TRBD2
CDR3 protein: CASSFMTSGLKTQYF
CDR3 DNA: TGTGCCAGCAGTTTCATGACTAGCGGGCTAAAGACCCAGTACTTC

J gene: TRBJ1-5
clone size: NA
CDR3 length: 17
V gene: TRBV27
D gene: NA
CDR3 protein: CASSTYGGAGGNQPQHF
CDR3 DNA: TGTGCCAGCAGCACCTACGGGGGGGCGGGTGGCAATCAGCCCCAGCATTTT

J gene: TRBJ2-5
clone size: NA
CDR3 length: 19
V gene: TRBV5-6
D gene: TRBD1
CDR3 protein: CASSPNREQGAPVDETQYF
CDR3 DNA: TGTGCCAGCAGCCCGAATCGGGAACAGGGGGCGCCTGTGGACGAGACCCAGTACTTC

J gene: TRBJ2-7
clone size: NA
CDR3 length: 16
V gene: TRBV27
D gene: TRBD2
CDR3 protein: CASMGGERRVAYEQYF
CDR3 DNA: TGTGCCAGCATGGGGGGGGAGCGTCGTGTGGCCTACGAGCAGTACTTC

J gene: TRBJ2-3
clone size: NA
CDR3 length: 13
V gene: TRBV19
D gene: NA
CDR3 protein: CASSIPLTDTQYF
CDR3 DNA: TGTGCCAGTAGTATTCCCCTCACAGATACGCAGTATTTT

J gene: TRBJ2-3
clone size: once
CDR3 length: 10
V gene: TRBV20-1
D gene: NA
CDR3 protein: CSARDKTQYF
CDR3 DNA: TGCAGTGCCCGTGACAAGACGCAGTATTTT

J gene: TRBJ2-7
clone size: NA
CDR3 length: 16
V gene: TRBV15
D gene: TRBD1
CDR3 protein: CATSRAIQGAMDEQYF
CDR3 DNA: TGTGCCACCAGCAGAGCTATCCAGGGGGCGATGGACGAGCAGTACTTC

J gene: TRBJ2-1
clone size: NA
CDR3 length: 16
V gene: TRBV4-1
D gene: TRBD2
CDR3 protein: CASSQALAGDYNEQFF
CDR3 DNA: TGCGCCAGCAGCCAAGCACTAGCGGGAGACTACAATGAGCAGTTCTTC

J gene: TRBJ1-4
clone size: NA
CDR3 length: 14
V gene: TRBV10-2
D gene: NA
CDR3 protein: CASSGRGGNEKLFF
CDR3 DNA: TGCGCCAGCAGTGGCAGGGGCGGTAATGAAAAACTGTTTTTT

J gene: TRBJ2-4
clone size: NA
CDR3 length: 17
V gene: TRBV7-2
D gene: TRBD2
CDR3 protein: CASSRTSDNWAKNIQYF
CDR3 DNA: TGTGCCAGCAGCCGGACTAGCGATAATTGGGCCAAAAACATTCAGTACTTC

J gene: TRBJ2-5
clone size: NA
CDR3 length: 12
V gene: TRBV7-9
D gene: NA
CDR3 protein: CASSPLGATQYF
CDR3 DNA: TGTGCCAGCAGCCCCCTTGGGGCGACCCAGTACTTC

J gene: TRBJ2-7
clone size: NA
CDR3 length: 15
V gene: TRBV11-2
D gene: TRBD1
CDR3 protein: CASSATRDSPYEQYF
CDR3 DNA: TGTGCCAGCAGTGCAACTAGGGACAGCCCCTACGAGCAGTACTTC

J gene: TRBJ1-2
clone size: NA
CDR3 length: 14
V gene: TRBV27
D gene: TRBD1
CDR3 protein: CASSSDRVRYGYTF
CDR3 DNA: TGTGCCAGCAGTTCGGACAGGGTGCGGTATGGCTACACCTTC

J gene: TRBJ2-3
clone size: NA
CDR3 length: 16
V gene: TRBV18
D gene: NA
CDR3 protein: CASSPGASRDNDTQYF
CDR3 DNA: TGTGCCAGCTCACCAGGGGCCTCGCGGGATAACGATACGCAGTATTTT

J gene: TRBJ1-2
clone size: NA
CDR3 length: 14
V gene: TRBV15
D gene: TRBD1
CDR3 protein: CATSRDRPTYGYTF
CDR3 DNA: TGTGCCACCAGCCGGGACAGGCCGACCTATGGCTACACCTTC

J gene: TRBJ1-1
clone size: NA
CDR3 length: 19
V gene: TRBV5-1
D gene: TRBD1
CDR3 protein: CASSLPVGDREGMNTEAFF
CDR3 DNA: TGCGCCAGCAGCTTGCCAGTGGGGGACAGGGAAGGAATGAACACTGAAGCTTTCTTT

J gene: TRBJ2-1
clone size: NA
CDR3 length: 16
V gene: TRBV14
D gene: TRBD2
CDR3 protein: CASSGGLAHSYNEQFF
CDR3 DNA: TGTGCCAGCAGCGGGGGACTAGCGCATTCCTACAATGAGCAGTTCTTC

J gene: TRBJ1-4
clone size: once
CDR3 length: 12
V gene: TRBV27
D gene: NA
CDR3 protein: CASSSGGEKLFF
CDR3 DNA: TGTGCCAGCAGCTCGGGGGGGGAAAAACTGTTTTTT

J gene: TRBJ2-2
clone size: few
CDR3 length: 16
V gene: TRBV25-1
D gene: TRBD1
CDR3 protein: CASSETGGAGSGELFF
CDR3 DNA: TGTGCCAGCAGTGAAACAGGGGGCGCGGGGTCCGGGGAGCTGTTTTTT

J gene: TRBJ2-2
clone size: NA
CDR3 length: 14
V gene: TRBV10-3
D gene: NA
CDR3 protein: CAACSGTSAGELFF
CDR3 DNA: TGTGCCGCCTGCTCCGGGACTTCGGCCGGGGAGCTGTTTTTT

J gene: TRBJ2-7
clone size: NA
CDR3 length: 13
V gene: TRBV29-1
D gene: NA
CDR3 protein: CSVTQGFEGEQYF
CDR3 DNA: TGCAGCGTTACGCAGGGTTTTGAAGGCGAGCAGTACTTC

J gene: TRBJ2-7
clone size: NA
CDR3 length: 15
V gene: TRBV4-1
D gene: NA
CDR3 protein: CASSQVPGPRLKQYF
CDR3 DNA: TGCGCCAGCAGCCAAGTTCCAGGGCCGCGCTTAAAACAGTACTTC

J gene: TRBJ1-5
clone size: NA
CDR3 length: 16
V gene: TRBV27
D gene: TRBD1
CDR3 protein: CASSSSGTGGNQPQHF
CDR3 DNA: TGTGCCAGCAGTTCCTCCGGGACAGGGGGAAATCAGCCCCAGCATTTT

J gene: TRBJ2-1
clone size: NA
CDR3 length: 15
V gene: TRBV28
D gene: TRBD1
CDR3 protein: CASSLPGQGYNEQFF
CDR3 DNA: TGTGCCAGCAGTCTACCGGGACAGGGATACAATGAGCAGTTCTTC

J gene: TRBJ2-4
clone size: once
CDR3 length: 15
V gene: TRBV5-6
D gene: NA
CDR3 protein: CASSLDPRAKNIQYF
CDR3 DNA: TGTGCCAGCAGCTTAGACCCGAGGGCCAAAAACATTCAGTACTTC

J gene: TRBJ1-3
clone size: NA
CDR3 length: 17
V gene: TRBV2
D gene: TRBD1
CDR3 protein: CDSSAHSDRVPGNTIYF
CDR3 DNA: TGTGACAGCAGCGCTCACTCCGACAGGGTCCCTGGAAACACCATATATTTT

J gene: TRBJ1-5
clone size: NA
CDR3 length: 14
V gene: TRBV4-3
D gene: NA
CDR3 protein: CASSQGRGGQPQHF
CDR3 DNA: TGCGCCAGCAGCCAGGGAAGGGGGGGCCAGCCCCAGCATTTT

J gene: TRBJ1-1
clone size: NA
CDR3 length: 16
V gene: TRBV7-3
D gene: TRBD1
CDR3 protein: CASSQGVRGRETEAFF
CDR3 DNA: TGTGCCAGCAGCCAGGGGGTCAGGGGGCGTGAGACTGAAGCTTTCTTT

J gene: TRBJ2-1
clone size: NA
CDR3 length: 16
V gene: TRBV30
D gene: TRBD2
CDR3 protein: CAWSVPGTSGKHEQFF
CDR3 DNA: TGTGCCTGGAGTGTACCGGGGACTAGTGGAAAGCATGAGCAGTTCTTC

J gene: TRBJ2-3
clone size: few
CDR3 length: 16
V gene: TRBV15
D gene: TRBD2
CDR3 protein: CATSRVSGRGTDTQYF
CDR3 DNA: TGTGCCACCAGCAGAGTTAGCGGGAGGGGGACAGATACGCAGTATTTT